The 4 T cell receptor beta chains below all came from one sample that was sequenced in a study of metastatic and nonmetastatic thyroid tumors. TCRdb reanalyzed the PCR reads via MiXCR. There are 30,000 to 35,000 clones in the sample; 15% occur only once, and under 20% lies in the top ten. Until they underwent thyroid surgery, no patient had received any treatment. The specimen was blood. These receptors came from a male donor with papillary thyroid cancer or a benign thyroid nodule (not recorded which). Some clones in this sample may be carry-over from other donors' samples.

This clone occurred many times. This chain connects TRBV5-1 to TRBJ2-3; possibly TRBD2 for D (5 bases). The CDR3 totals 15 residues. Germline CDR1 is SGHRS and CDR2 is YFSETQ. Between the trimmed V and J ends, which lost 0 bases and 0 bases, there was a span of 8 bases. The CDR3 DNA reads as TGCGCCAGCAGCTTGGTTGGCGGGAGCACAGATACGCAGTATTTT. This sequence encodes CASSLVGGSTDTQYF.

This clone has at least ten counts. The sample has other DNA sequences that encode this CDR3 too. V and J are TRBV7-2 and TRBJ2-3; 7 bases agree with TRBD1. Trimming took 3 bases from V and 0 from J; bases not matched to a gene: 0. CDR3 size: 14 residues. Looked up from germline, CDR1 is SGHTA and CDR2 is FQGNSA. This CDR3 is CASSLDRSTDTQYF. CDR3 nucleotides: TGTGCCAGCAGCTTGGACAGGAGCACAGATACGCAGTATTTT.

This sequence joins TRBV5-1 and TRBJ2-6, with D perhaps TRBD2 (5 bases). Germline V lookup: CDR1 SGHRS, CDR2 YFSETQ. V lost 3 bases to trimming and J lost 3 bases, with 7 bases between them. The CDR3 totals 14 residues. The CDR3: CASSSEDGANVLTF. In DNA form, the CDR3 reads TGCGCCAGCAGCTCGGAGGATGGGGCCAACGTCCTGACTTTC. Variable domain in full (rest from reference TRBV5-1 and TRBJ2-6): KAGVTQTPRYLIKTRGQQVTLSCSPISGHRSVSWYQQTPGQGLQFLFEYFSETQRNKGNFPGRFSGRQFSNSRSEMNVSTLELGDSALYLCASSSEDGANVLTFGAGSRLTVL.

This clone was picked up many times. The genes are TRBV7-3 and TRBJ2-7; 12 positions match TRBD2. The J segment lost 7 bases and the V segment lost 5 bases, leaving 9 bases of the junction unmatched. Per germline, CDR1 SGHTA and CDR2 FQGTGA. This CDR3 region has 15 residues. The CDR3 nucleotides read TGTGCCAGCAGCCCCGGACTAGCGGGATACGGGGAGCAGTACTTC. Its translation: CASSPGLAGYGEQYF.